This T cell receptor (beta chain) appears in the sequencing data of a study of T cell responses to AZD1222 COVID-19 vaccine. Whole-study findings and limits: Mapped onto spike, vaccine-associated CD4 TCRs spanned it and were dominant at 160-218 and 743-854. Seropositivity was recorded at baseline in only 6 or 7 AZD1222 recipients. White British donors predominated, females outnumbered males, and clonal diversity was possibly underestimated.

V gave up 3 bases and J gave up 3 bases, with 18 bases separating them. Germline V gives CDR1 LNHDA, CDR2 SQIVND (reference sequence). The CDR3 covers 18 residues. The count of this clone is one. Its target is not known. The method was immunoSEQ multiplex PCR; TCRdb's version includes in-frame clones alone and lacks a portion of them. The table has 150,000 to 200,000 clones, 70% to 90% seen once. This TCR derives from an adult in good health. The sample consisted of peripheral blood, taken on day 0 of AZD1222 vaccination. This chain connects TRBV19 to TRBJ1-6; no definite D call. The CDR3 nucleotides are TGTGCCAGTAGTATGAACCCCGGGAAGGAAATCTATAATTCACCCCTCCACTTT. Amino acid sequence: CASSMNPGKEIYNSPLHF.